One T cell receptor (beta chain) is described in this entry. Its antigen remains unidentified. Then a second PCR, running roughly 7 to 12 cycles, was carried out with a sample-barcoded 5' primer and a J-beta primer mix. A template-switch adaptor that had 12 random nucleotides put a tag on each cDNA molecule. One entry per CDR3 protein, called by TCRdb with MiXCR from the 5' RACE reads. The sample gives 1.2 million to 1.5 million distinct CDR3 sequences, approximately 59% of which show up once; roughly 6.3% is in the top ten. These data belong to a study of blood T cells in healthy people across ages. Study in general: Per two T cells, about one barcoded beta molecule was captured through template switching.

The germline V gene encodes CDR1 MNHEY and CDR2 SVGEGT. V trimming: 6 bases; J trimming: 4 bases; junction bases outside the gene matches: 2. CDR3 size: 13 residues. Overall study findings and caveats: Diversity figures based on one million T cells were deemed too low. The study lacked donor CMV status, which possibly confounded expanded clonotype changes.

Material: blood. The receptor was derived from a man between 18 and 29 years old in good health. J is TRBJ2-1 and V is TRBV6-2 or TRBV6-3, with 8 bases fitting TRBD1. The CDR3 nucleotides are TGTGCCAGCAGGGGACAGGCTTACAATGAGCAGTTCTTC. Translating gives CASRGQAYNEQFF.